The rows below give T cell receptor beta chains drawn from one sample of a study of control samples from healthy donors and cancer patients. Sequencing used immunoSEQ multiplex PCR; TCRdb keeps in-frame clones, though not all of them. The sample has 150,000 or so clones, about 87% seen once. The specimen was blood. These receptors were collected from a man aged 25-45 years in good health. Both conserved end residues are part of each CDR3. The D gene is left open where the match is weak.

cdr3_aa: CASGNAGGTGELFF
cdr3_nt: TGTGCCAGCGGGAACGCGGGAGGAACCGGGGAGCTGTTTTTT
j_call: TRBJ2-2
v_call: TRBV28
d_call: TRBD2

cdr3_aa: CASSSTEAFF
cdr3_nt: TGTGCCAGCAGTTCGACTGAAGCTTTCTTT
j_call: TRBJ1-1
v_call: TRBV2
d_call: .

cdr3_aa: CSVALHVGEKLFF
cdr3_nt: TGCAGCGTTGCACTGCACGTAGGGGAAAAACTGTTTTTT
j_call: TRBJ1-4
v_call: TRBV29-1
d_call: .

cdr3_aa: CASSLAYTDTQYF
cdr3_nt: TGCGCCAGCAGCTTGGCTTACACAGATACGCAGTATTTT
j_call: TRBJ2-3
v_call: TRBV5-1
d_call: .

cdr3_aa: CASSLEYQETQYF
cdr3_nt: TGTGCCAGCAGCTTAGAGTACCAAGAGACCCAGTACTTC
j_call: TRBJ2-5
v_call: TRBV11-1
d_call: .

cdr3_aa: CASSLEVGSYETQYF
cdr3_nt: TGTGCCAGCAGCTTAGAGGTCGGGAGTTACGAGACCCAGTACTTC
j_call: TRBJ2-5
v_call: TRBV7-2
d_call: .

cdr3_aa: CASSHPQGYEQYF
cdr3_nt: TGTGCCAGCTCACATCCTCAAGGCTACGAGCAGTACTTC
j_call: TRBJ2-7
v_call: TRBV18
d_call: .

cdr3_aa: CASSRGLRETQYF
cdr3_nt: TGTGCCAGCAGCCGGGGGCTGAGGGAGACCCAGTACTTC
j_call: TRBJ2-5
v_call: TRBV14
d_call: .

cdr3_aa: CATSDWSNQPQHF
cdr3_nt: TGTGCCACCAGTGATTGGAGCAATCAGCCCCAGCATTTT
j_call: TRBJ1-5
v_call: TRBV24-1
d_call: .

cdr3_aa: CASSPTPGTSGTNTGELFF
cdr3_nt: TGCGCCAGCAGCCCTACCCCCGGGACTAGCGGGACGAACACCGGGGAGCTGTTTTTT
j_call: TRBJ2-2
v_call: TRBV5-1
d_call: TRBD2

cdr3_aa: CSASPPDQPQHF
cdr3_nt: TGCAGTGCTAGTCCTCCAGACCAGCCCCAGCATTTT
j_call: TRBJ1-5
v_call: TRBV20-1
d_call: .

cdr3_aa: CAIRRDRQPTYEQYF
cdr3_nt: TGTGCCATCAGGAGAGACAGGCAACCAACCTACGAGCAGTACTTC
j_call: TRBJ2-7
v_call: TRBV10-3
d_call: .

cdr3_aa: CASSQSEFWTAFF
cdr3_nt: TGTGCCAGCAGTCAAAGCGAGTTCTGGACGGCTTTCTTT
j_call: TRBJ1-1
v_call: TRBV12-3/TRBV12-4
d_call: .

cdr3_aa: CASPTGVSNQPQHF
cdr3_nt: TGTGCCAGCCCGACCGGGGTGAGCAATCAGCCCCAGCATTTT
j_call: TRBJ1-5
v_call: TRBV5-8
d_call: .